One and the same sample provided the 28 T cell receptor beta chains below, sequenced in a study of beta chain features in type 1 diabetes. cDNA synthesis used the whole RNA isolate, giving expressed TCRB sequences. Sequencing used immunoSEQ multiplex PCR; TCRdb keeps in-frame clones, though not all of them. The repertoire holds roughly 300,000 clones, with 7.5% to 9% as singletons. The material sequenced was central memory CD4+ T cells from blood. The receptors here all came from a woman aged 18-35 years in good health.

There are a few counts of this clone. The CDR3 sequence: CASSVTGGPDTQYF. The CDR3 nucleotides are TGTGCCAGCAGCGTGACAGGGGGCCCAGATACGCAGTATTTT. This rearrangement joins TRBV9 to TRBJ2-3, with 10 bases matching TRBD1. The V gene's germline CDR1 is SGDLS and CDR2 YYNGEE. Trimming removed 2 bases from V and 4 bases from J; junction bases left unmatched: 1. CDR3 length equals 14 residues.

The sample holds a few counts of this clone. In the same sample, other DNA sequences code for this CDR3. The chain carries TRBV7-2 and TRBJ2-6; D is unclear. CDR1 and CDR2 from the germline V gene are SGHTA and FQGNSA. The CDR3 is made up of 15 amino acids. Trimming stripped 1 base from V and 1 base from J, with 5 bases between. The CDR3 spells CASSLVASGANVLTF. In DNA form, the CDR3 reads TGTGCCAGCAGCTTAGTGGCGTCTGGGGCCAACGTCCTGACTTTC. The entire variable domain, with the rest obtained from reference TRBV7-2 and TRBJ2-6, is as follows: GAGVSQSPSNKVTEKGKDVELRCDPISGHTALYWYRQSLGQGLEFLIYFQGNSAPDKSGLPSDRFSAERTGGSVSTLTIQRTQQEDSAVYLCASSLVASGANVLTFGAGSRLTVL.

This clone was seen a few times. The chain has TRBV6-1 and TRBJ2-3; TRBD2 is a possible D gene (5 bases). The CDR3 spans 13 residues. Germline V gene lookup returns CDR1 MNHNS and CDR2 SASEGT. Trimming took 8 bases from V and 4 from J, leaving 13 bases between them. The CDR3 loop reads CASGASRSDTQYF. The CDR3 DNA reads TGTGCCAGCGGCGCTAGCCGATCAGATACGCAGTATTTT.

The gene calls are TRBV14 and TRBJ1-1, with D unresolved. The V and J ends lost 0 bases and 1 base respectively, with 3 bases between them. Germline V lookup: CDR1 SGHDN, CDR2 FVKESK. The CDR3 contains 13 residues. As DNA, the CDR3 is TGTGCCAGCAGCCAAGATAGGAACACTGAAGCTTTCTTT. It codes for CASSQDRNTEAFF.

There are a few counts of this clone. V is TRBV10-3 and J is TRBJ2-3, with 13 bases matching TRBD2. The CDR3 is 17 residues long. Germline assignment: CDR1 ENHRY and CDR2 SYGVKD. Losses at the gene ends were 6 bases for V and 0 bases for J; bases not matched to a gene: 6. The CDR3 loop is CAIRGTSGNPSTDTQYF. The DNA of the CDR3 is TGTGCCATCAGAGGGACTAGCGGGAATCCTAGCACAGATACGCAGTATTTT.

This clone has more than one count but fewer than ten. V usage is TRBV7-3 and J usage is TRBJ2-1; tentatively, D is TRBD1 or TRBD2 (6 bases each). The CDR3 sequence is 13 residues long. Looked up from germline, CDR1 is SGHTA and CDR2 is FQGTGA. Trimming stripped 4 bases from V and 10 bases from J, with 14 bases between. The CDR3 region is CASSSSPGGEQFF. CDR3 DNA: TGTGCCAGCAGCTCGTCCCCCGGGGGCGAGCAGTTCTTC. The complete variable domain, with remaining parts taken from reference TRBV7-3 and TRBJ2-1, reads GAGVSQTPSNKVTEKGKYVELRCDPISGHTALYWYRQSLGQGPEFLIYFQGTGAADDSGLPNDRFFAVRPEGSVSTLKIQRTERGDSAVYLCASSSSPGGEQFFGPGTRLTVL.

The rearrangement links TRBV25-1 to TRBJ2-3; D may be TRBD1 or TRBD2 (6 bases each). CDR3 length equals 12 residues. Per germline, CDR1 MGHDK and CDR2 SYGVNS. V was shortened by 10 bases and J by 5 bases, with 13 bases between the two germline ends. The DNA for the CDR3 is TGTGCCACCATAGAGGGGGGAGATACGCAGTATTTT. This sequence encodes CATIEGGDTQYF.

The rearrangement links TRBV13 to TRBJ2-1; D possibly matches TRBD1 or TRBD2 (5 bases each). V dropped 6 bases and J dropped 6 bases, with 24 bases sitting between them. This CDR3 comprises 17 residues. Germline lookup yields CDR1 PRHDT and CDR2 FYEKMQ (reference sequence). The CDR3 nucleotides are TGTGCCAGCAGTCACCGTGAGGGGTTGGGGACGACCAATGAGCAGTTCTTC. Amino acid sequence: CASSHREGLGTTNEQFF.

The chain combines TRBV7-2 with TRBJ1-5; no reliable D call. The CDR3 extends over 13 amino acids. V lost 5 bases, J lost 7 bases, and 12 bases lay in between. Per the germline V gene, CDR1 is SGHTA and CDR2 is FQGNSA. CDR3 loop: CASSQDRRQPQHF. CDR3 bases: TGTGCCAGCAGCCAAGATAGGAGGCAGCCCCAGCATTTT.

The chain couples TRBV11-3 to TRBJ2-2; unclear D gene. The CDR3 loop spans 13 amino acids. Germline V gene lookup returns CDR1 SGHNT and CDR2 YENEEA. Trimming cost V 3 bases and J 4 bases, with 6 bases left between them. The chain's CDR3 is CASSFTPTGELFF. CDR3 nucleotide sequence: TGTGCCAGCAGCTTTACCCCCACCGGGGAGCTGTTTTTT.

The table lists this clone with many counts. V is TRBV7-6 and J is TRBJ2-1; D uncertain. V was trimmed by 3 bases and J by 5 bases, leaving 5 bases between them. CDR1 SGHVS and CDR2 FNYEAQ come from the germline V gene. This CDR3 is built from 12 residues. This chain's CDR3 is CASSFVDNEQFF. CDR3 sequence (DNA): TGTGCCAGCAGCTTTGTCGACAATGAGCAGTTCTTC. Full variable domain (missing parts from reference TRBV7-6 and TRBJ2-1): GAGVSQSPRYKVTKRGQDVALRCDPISGHVSLYWYRQALGQGPEFLTYFNYEAQQDKSGLPNDRFSAERPEGSISTLTIQRTEQRDSAMYRCASSFVDNEQFFGPGTRLTVL.

This clone showed up just a few times. The chain links TRBV6-5 to TRBJ1-2; no clear D. V was cut by 5 bases and J by 4 bases, with 11 bases left in between. The CDR3 has 13 residues. Germline CDR1 and CDR2: MNHEY and SVGAGI. CDR3 sequence reads: CASSEPGFYGYTF. CDR3 in DNA: TGTGCCAGCAGTGAACCGGGGTTCTATGGCTACACCTTC.

This sequence joins TRBV5-6 and TRBJ1-2; D unresolved. CDR3 length: 12 amino acids. The V end lost 7 bases, the J end lost 2 bases, and 9 bases lay between the germline ends. Germline V lookup: CDR1 SGHDT, CDR2 YYEEEE. CDR3 sequence reads: CASLGRNYGYTF. The CDR3 DNA is TGTGCCAGCTTAGGGAGAAACTATGGCTACACCTTC.

This clone occurred many times. This chain links TRBV4-2 with TRBJ2-1; D remains ambiguous. This CDR3 contains 15 residues. Germline CDR1 and CDR2: LGHNA and YNFKEQ. The V and J ends lost 0 bases and 2 bases respectively, with 8 bases between them. The CDR3: CASSQEANPYNEQFF. For the CDR3, the DNA is TGTGCCAGCAGCCAAGAAGCGAACCCCTACAATGAGCAGTTCTTC.

The V and J genes are TRBV28 and TRBJ2-7, with 9 bases fitting TRBD2. From germline, CDR1 is MDHEN and CDR2 SYDVKM. There are 15 residues in the CDR3. Trimming cost V 4 bases and J 7 bases; bases outside gene matches: 11. The CDR3 is CASSSKPGLALEQYF. CDR3 nucleotide sequence: TGTGCCAGCAGTTCCAAACCGGGACTAGCTTTAGAGCAGTACTTC.

The chain is built from TRBV7-9 and TRBJ2-3; 14 bases agree with TRBD2. Trimming removed 4 bases from V and 3 bases from J; junction bases left unmatched: 6. CDR3 length equals 17 residues. CDR1 SEHNR and CDR2 FQNEAQ come from the germline V gene (reference sequence). The CDR3 loop is CASSSAGTSGRTDTQYF. CDR3 nucleotides: TGTGCCAGCAGCTCCGCGGGGACTAGCGGGAGAACAGATACGCAGTATTTT.

This clone was counted at least ten times. The rearrangement links TRBV6-1 to TRBJ2-3, with TRBD2 identical over 13 bases. Germline V gene lookup returns CDR1 MNHNS and CDR2 SASEGT. J gave up 1 base and V 4 bases, and 2 bases lay outside the gene matches. The length of the CDR3 is 16 residues. CDR3 nucleotides: TGTGCCAGCAGTGGGACTAGCGGGAGAGGCACAGATACGCAGTATTTT. Translation gives CASSGTSGRGTDTQYF.

The chain links TRBV27 to TRBJ2-1, with 11 positions matching TRBD2. V shed 5 bases, J shed 9 bases, and the junction held 15 bases outside the gene matches. Germline V lookup: CDR1 MNHEY, CDR2 SMNVEV (reference sequence). CDR3 length equals 17 residues. The CDR3, as DNA: TGTGCCAGCAGTCCGGCAACTAGCGGGAGTTTGATGGCTGAGCAGTTCTTC. This sequence encodes CASSPATSGSLMAEQFF.

This clone was observed a handful of times. V and J are TRBV4-3 and TRBJ2-1; 7 bases map to TRBD2. This CDR3 is 15 amino acids long. Per the germline V gene, CDR1 is LGHNA and CDR2 is YSLEER. The trim removed 1 base at V and 8 bases at J, leaving 8 bases unmatched. CDR3 residues: CASSQVGLVAYEQFF. In DNA, the CDR3 is TGCGCCAGCAGCCAAGTAGGACTAGTGGCCTATGAGCAGTTCTTC.

This clone was counted only a few times. Other DNA sequences from this sample encode an identical CDR3 as well. CDR3: CASSLGRFNEQFF. In DNA form, the CDR3 reads TGTGCCAGCAGCTTAGGCCGGTTCAATGAGCAGTTCTTC. J is TRBJ2-1 and V is TRBV7-2; D is unclear. Germline V gene data show CDR1 as SGHTA and CDR2 as FQGNSA. Trimming removed 1 base at V and 6 bases at J, with 7 bases between. The CDR3 loop spans 13 amino acids. Variable domain in full (rest from reference TRBV7-2 and TRBJ2-1): GAGVSQSPSNKVTEKGKDVELRCDPISGHTALYWYRQSLGQGLEFLIYFQGNSAPDKSGLPSDRFSAERTGGSVSTLTIQRTQQEDSAVYLCASSLGRFNEQFFGPGTRLTVL.

The chain links TRBV5-1 to TRBJ2-2; D may be TRBD2 (6 bases). This CDR3 comprises 16 residues. The V gene lost 4 bases and the J gene lost 5 bases, with 18 bases spanning the gap. CDR1 is SGHRS, CDR2 YFSETQ, per germline. The chain's CDR3 is CASSPGLFSTTGELFF. CDR3 nucleotide sequence: TGCGCCAGCAGCCCAGGACTATTTTCGACAACCGGGGAGCTGTTTTTT.

Comments on this clone: The junction does not match germline at one end; this may be a read error. The chain combines TRBV11-2 with TRBJ2-7, with a possible D match to TRBD1 (7 bases). Germline loops: CDR1 SGHAT, CDR2 FQNNGV. The CDR3 runs to 14 residues. The CDR3 loop reads CASSVDREVYEQYF. Here the CDR3 DNA reads TGTGCCAGCAGCGTAGACAGGGAGGTCTACGAGCAGTACTTC.

This clone appeared a few times. The chain recombines TRBV28 with TRBJ2-7, with D perhaps being TRBD1 or TRBD2 (6 bases each). The CDR3 has 15 residues. V lost 5 bases, J lost 3 bases, and 17 bases lay in between. From germline, CDR1 is MDHEN and CDR2 SYDVKM. CDR3 coding DNA: TGTGCCAGCAGTCCCGGGGGACAAAAGGACTACGAGCAGTACTTC. It specifies CASSPGGQKDYEQYF.

The CDR3 nucleotides are TGTGCCAGTGGAGGCGGGGGTAATGAAAAACTGTTTTTT. Amino acid sequence: CASGGGGNEKLFF. V gene TRBV28 combines with J gene TRBJ1-4, with a tentative D call TRBD1 (5 bases). The CDR3 is 13 amino acids. V was trimmed by 9 bases and J by 4 bases, leaving 12 bases between them. The germline CDR1 and CDR2 sequences are MDHEN and SYDVKM.

The gene calls are TRBV28 and TRBJ2-7; tentative D call: TRBD1 (6 bases). Trimming pared 6 bases from V and 7 bases from J, leaving 19 bases between. Germline V gene data show CDR1 as MDHEN and CDR2 as SYDVKM. This CDR3 region has 14 residues. The CDR3 nucleotides read TGTGCCAGCAGCACCCGGCAGGGGATGAGGGAGCAGTACTTC. Protein sequence: CASSTRQGMREQYF.

J is TRBJ2-2 and V is TRBV7-2; D is possibly TRBD2 (5 bases). The CDR3 runs 13 residues. Germline loops: CDR1 SGHTA, CDR2 FQGNSA. Deletions cut 5 bases from V and 5 bases from J, with 9 bases between. The CDR3 sequence: CASSQRKTGELFF. As DNA, the CDR3 is TGTGCCAGCAGCCAGCGGAAAACCGGGGAGCTGTTTTTT.

This clone was recorded many times. V usage is TRBV10-3 and J usage is TRBJ2-2, with TRBD1 identical over 8 bases. This CDR3 has 13 amino acids. CDR1 and CDR2 from the germline V gene are ENHRY and SYGVKD. V lost 10 bases to trimming and J lost 6 bases; unmatched junction nucleotides: 7. CDR3 sequence: CATRQGSAGELFF. In DNA form, the CDR3 reads TGTGCCACAAGACAGGGGTCCGCCGGGGAGCTGTTTTTT.

Points on this clone: The germline gene is not matched at one end of the junction; a read error may be the cause. The J gene is TRBJ2-2, the V gene TRBV10-3; D may be TRBD2 (5 bases). The V gene's germline CDR1 is ENHRY and CDR2 SYGVKD. The CDR3 sequence is 15 residues long. CDR3 protein: CASSGELSNTGELFF. CDR3 coding DNA: TGTGCCAGCAGTGGGGAGCTTTCGAACACCGGGGAGCTGTTTTTT.